The 17 T cell receptor beta chains in this list originate from one sample, sequenced in a study of cytomegalovirus exposure and HLA in healthy donors. Amplification used 60 Vbeta primers and 13 Jbeta primers. Profiling relied on immunoSEQ multiplex PCR, and the TCRdb table lists in-frame clones only, not all of them. The sample has about 82,000 clones, 70% to 80% seen once. The source material was PBMCs. The receptors derive from a human donor in good health.

The chain couples TRBV7-2 to TRBJ1-4; TRBD1 matches 9 bases. The CDR3 extends over 15 amino acids. V trimming: 5 bases; J trimming: 8 bases; junction bases outside the gene matches: 9. Germline loops: CDR1 SGHTA, CDR2 FQGNSA. The CDR3: CASSSFRDRAEKLFF. The DNA of the CDR3 is TGTGCCAGCAGCAGCTTCCGGGACAGGGCGGAAAAACTGTTTTTT.

This chain uses TRBV14 with TRBJ1-1, with unresolved D. This CDR3 spans 14 amino acids. V lost 0 bases to trimming and J lost 1 base, with 6 bases between them. Germline V CDR1 and CDR2: SGHDN, FVKESK. CDR3 loop: CASSQELRNTEAFF. CDR3 nucleotides: TGTGCCAGCAGCCAAGAGCTGAGGAACACTGAAGCTTTCTTT.

The chain is built from TRBV5-1 and TRBJ2-2, with 7 nucleotides matching TRBD1. The V segment lost 3 bases and the J segment 6 bases; nucleotides outside the gene matches: 8. In germline, CDR1 is SGHRS, CDR2 YFSETQ. The CDR3 is 15 amino acids. The CDR3 region has the DNA TGCGCCAGCAGCTACCGGGACAGAGGGGCCGGGGAGCTGTTTTTT. It yields the protein CASSYRDRGAGELFF. Complete variable domain (other parts from reference TRBV5-1 and TRBJ2-2): KAGVTQTPRYLIKTRGQQVTLSCSPISGHRSVSWYQQTPGQGLQFLFEYFSETQRNKGNFPGRFSGRQFSNSRSEMNVSTLELGDSALYLCASSYRDRGAGELFFGEGSRLTVL.

The chain combines TRBV2 with TRBJ2-3; the match to TRBD2 covers 7 bases. Germline V gives CDR1 SNHLY, CDR2 FYNNEI. The CDR3 loop spans 13 amino acids. The V segment lost 8 bases and the J segment 4 bases; nucleotides outside the gene matches: 6. DNA for the CDR3: TGTGCCAGCGGAGCGGGATGGGCAGATACGCAGTATTTT. This encodes CASGAGWADTQYF.

This rearrangement joins TRBV13 to TRBJ1-2; TRBD1 aligns across 8 bases. This CDR3 has 14 amino acids. Germline V gene data show CDR1 as PRHDT and CDR2 as FYEKMQ (reference sequence). Germline trimming cut 0 bases from V and 8 bases from J; bases unmatched to any gene: 5. CDR3 nucleotide sequence: TGTGCCAGCAGCTTAGGGTTGGCAGGGGGCGGCTACACCTTC. This translates into CASSLGLAGGGYTF.

This chain links TRBV4-3 with TRBJ2-5, with D possibly TRBD1 on 6 matching bases. V gave up 1 base and J gave up 13 bases, with 13 bases separating them. The CDR3 totals 12 residues. Germline V gene lookup returns CDR1 LGHNA and CDR2 YSLEER. The CDR3 spells CASSQGSGARYF. The CDR3, as DNA: TGCGCCAGCAGCCAAGGGTCAGGGGCCAGGTACTTC.

The chain links TRBV18 to TRBJ2-1, with 10 bases aligning to TRBD2. This CDR3 contains 18 residues. The germline gives CDR1 KGHSH, CDR2 LQKENI. After removal of 0 bases from V and 0 bases from J, the junction contained 5 bases not matched to a gene. Here the CDR3 reads CASSPPGPSGSSYNEQFF. The DNA of the CDR3 is TGTGCCAGCTCACCACCGGGGCCTAGCGGGAGCTCCTACAATGAGCAGTTCTTC.

CDR3 sequence reads: CASSELGTAYGYTF. The CDR3 DNA follows: TGCGCCAGCAGCGAACTCGGGACAGCATATGGCTACACCTTC. The chain couples TRBV5-1 to TRBJ1-2; 7 bases are a match to TRBD1. The CDR3 is 14 residues long. Germline loops: CDR1 SGHRS, CDR2 YFSETQ. V lost 4 bases to trimming and J lost 5 bases; unmatched junction nucleotides: 8.

The chain carries TRBV18 and TRBJ1-1; 8 bases map to TRBD1. Germline V CDR1 and CDR2: KGHSH, LQKENI. With V trimmed by 8 bases and J by 3 bases, 5 bases remained unmatched. The CDR3 loop spans 13 amino acids. CDR3 sequence: CASRQGTDTEAFF. The CDR3 DNA reads as TGTGCCAGCAGACAGGGGACCGACACTGAAGCTTTCTTT.

Concerning this clone itself: This sample includes further DNA sequences coding for the same CDR3. The V call is TRBV5-1, the J call TRBJ2-7, with 10 bases fitting TRBD1. This CDR3 is built from 16 residues. With 7 bases clipped from V and 7 bases from J, the junction kept 17 bases outside the gene matches. Germline CDR1 is SGHRS and CDR2 is YFSETQ. The CDR3 reads CASEQGSAGTGVEQYF. The CDR3 DNA is TGCGCCAGCGAGCAAGGGTCGGCTGGGACAGGGGTTGAGCAGTACTTC.

About this clone: Its ends do not fully match the called genes, so a read error is possible. This chain connects TRBV10-3 to TRBJ2-1; no clear D. This CDR3 spans 13 amino acids. Germline CDR1 is ENHRY and CDR2 is SYGVKD. For the CDR3, the DNA is TGTGCCAGCAGTTACTCGGGTGCCGATGAGCAGTTCTTC. Residues: CASSYSGADEQFF.

The rearrangement uses TRBV19 and TRBJ1-2; TRBD1 matches 8 bases. Germline V gene sequence: CDR1 LNHDA, CDR2 SQIVND (reference sequence). The CDR3 has 15 amino acids. Trimming at V came to 5 bases and at J to 6 bases, leaving 11 bases not matched to a gene. The CDR3 DNA is TGTGCCAGTAGTGGAACGACAGGGGATTTGGATGGCTACACCTTC. Protein sequence: CASSGTTGDLDGYTF.

The chain links TRBV2 to TRBJ2-7, with a possible D match to TRBD1 (5 bases). The germline CDR1 and CDR2 sequences are SNHLY and FYNNEI. This CDR3 contains 15 residues. V was pared by 10 bases and J by 2 bases, with 21 bases between. CDR3 sequence: CAIKRQGIWAYEQYF. The CDR3 coding sequence is TGTGCCATCAAACGCCAGGGAATTTGGGCCTACGAGCAGTACTTC.

This clone was counted a few times. This clone may be a read error of a much larger clone one base away. The J gene is TRBJ1-1, the V gene TRBV7-9; no reliable D call. The V gene's germline CDR1 is SEHNR and CDR2 FQNEAQ (reference sequence). This CDR3 is 13 amino acids long. V shed 2 bases and J shed 0 bases, with 4 bases lying between them. The CDR3 protein is CASSLTVNTEAFF. DNA of the CDR3: TGTGCCAGCAGCTTAACGGTGAACACTGAAGCTTTCTTT.

The chain carries TRBV11-2 and TRBJ2-1, with 10 bases lining up with TRBD1. J gave up 3 bases and V 1 base, and 6 bases lay outside the gene matches. Germline CDR1 reads SGHAT; CDR2 reads FQNNGV. This CDR3 contains 17 residues. The CDR3 DNA reads as TGTGCCAGCAGCTTAGCTGGGGACAGGGGATACTACAATGAGCAGTTCTTC. It encodes CASSLAGDRGYYNEQFF.

The V and J genes are TRBV5-1 and TRBJ2-7, with D unclear. Germline V gene lookup returns CDR1 SGHRS and CDR2 YFSETQ. The CDR3 spans 12 residues. Trimming cost V 4 bases and J 5 bases, with 10 bases left between them. This chain's CDR3 is CASSDNSNEQYF. Written as DNA, the CDR3 is TGCGCCAGCAGCGACAATTCCAACGAGCAGTACTTC.

The chain is built from TRBV19 and TRBJ1-1; D is unresolved. The V end was cut by 7 bases, the J end by 0 bases, with 9 bases between. In germline, CDR1 is LNHDA, CDR2 SQIVND (reference sequence). The CDR3 covers 13 residues. Written as DNA, the CDR3 is TGTGCCAGTATAGGCGACATGAACACTGAAGCTTTCTTT. It yields the protein CASIGDMNTEAFF.